The rows below give T cell receptor beta chains drawn from one sample of a study of blood T cell repertoires in COVID-19. Data came from immunoSEQ multiplex PCR; TCRdb stores just in-frame clones and leaves some out. The sample carries approximately 230,000 clones, roughly 82% recorded once. Sample: peripheral blood. The receptors were gathered from a woman of 80 years or more with active or convalescent COVID-19. CDR3s leave out the opening cysteine and the closing phenylalanine or tryptophan. The order of the fields is V gene, CDR3 protein.

v_gene: TRBV28
CDR3aa: ASSLFGPTGGNQPQH

v_gene: TRBV5-1
CDR3aa: ASSPGQSYGYT

v_gene: TRBV5-5
CDR3aa: ASSLEGTSYNEQF

v_gene: TRBV18
CDR3aa: ASSPPRTANYGYT

v_gene: TRBV27
CDR3aa: ASSPITGTENEKLF

v_gene: TRBV3-1/TRBV3-2
CDR3aa: ASSQESTKKY

v_gene: TRBV5-1
CDR3aa: ASSLVGLTGQPQH

v_gene: TRBV7-7
CDR3aa: ASSVGLLTNEKLF

v_gene: TRBV5-1
CDR3aa: ASSLDAGNYNEQF

v_gene: TRBV4-1
CDR3aa: ASSQGARQVSYEQY

v_gene: TRBV19
CDR3aa: ASKGPAGGREQF

v_gene: TRBV19
CDR3aa: ASSRLAGGGETQY

v_gene: TRBV15
CDR3aa: ATSSLNRGHYGYT

v_gene: TRBV6-5
CDR3aa: ASSYSGTGGNYGYT

v_gene: TRBV5-1
CDR3aa: ASSLTGFPDTQY

v_gene: TRBV7-6
CDR3aa: ASSRGQGSIGTEAF

v_gene: TRBV19
CDR3aa: ASMGRSNQPQH

v_gene: TRBV10-1
CDR3aa: ASSQTGTSGGLNTGELF

v_gene: TRBV14
CDR3aa: ASSPRGGATTNEKLF

v_gene: TRBV18
CDR3aa: ASSPTITVSGANVLT

v_gene: TRBV5-6
CDR3aa: ASSSTGSRETQY

v_gene: TRBV2
CDR3aa: ASSLATYNEQF

v_gene: TRBV7-6
CDR3aa: ASSSDRVSEQF

v_gene: TRBV7-9
CDR3aa: ASSFSYTEAF

v_gene: TRBV19
CDR3aa: ASSNPGTDTQY

v_gene: TRBV14
CDR3aa: ASSQGLAGDSYNEQF

v_gene: TRBV5-6
CDR3aa: ASSLRAGANRNEQF

v_gene: TRBV2
CDR3aa: ASSRSRPGTDTQY

v_gene: TRBV11-2
CDR3aa: ASSFLAENTEAF

v_gene: TRBV5-1
CDR3aa: ASSYTRGTGAQETQY

v_gene: TRBV18
CDR3aa: ASSPGLAGTDTQY

v_gene: TRBV19
CDR3aa: ASIRAGGAGGEQF

v_gene: TRBV19
CDR3aa: ASRTGHNTEAF

v_gene: TRBV28
CDR3aa: ASSSGRGQQPQH

v_gene: TRBV18
CDR3aa: ASSPSGPGTGGDTIY

v_gene: TRBV6-1
CDR3aa: ASSEDGTGRNQPQH

v_gene: TRBV2
CDR3aa: ASRSPGQNYGYT

v_gene: TRBV20-1
CDR3aa: SASGQLNTGELF

v_gene: TRBV29-1
CDR3aa: SVSTGTGGTDTQY

v_gene: TRBV9
CDR3aa: ASSVYRGNTGELF

v_gene: TRBV29-1
CDR3aa: SVVLQGKEQY

v_gene: TRBV2
CDR3aa: ASSDGTGGEKLF

v_gene: TRBV28
CDR3aa: ASTPTGMSYEQY

v_gene: TRBV19
CDR3aa: ASSIGRQGFNQPQH

v_gene: TRBV5-5
CDR3aa: ASSLGRGAF

v_gene: TRBV5-1
CDR3aa: ASNVGQVNSPLH

v_gene: TRBV15
CDR3aa: ATSRSPGEADTQY

v_gene: TRBV2
CDR3aa: ASRELAEALNEQF

v_gene: TRBV5-1
CDR3aa: ASSRENRVGGYT

v_gene: TRBV11-2
CDR3aa: ASSTTAGNTIY

v_gene: TRBV20-1
CDR3aa: SAGHPEAF

v_gene: TRBV6-5
CDR3aa: ASSPRTGGRLEQY

v_gene: TRBV28
CDR3aa: ASSFPLTGVAQETQY

v_gene: TRBV29-1
CDR3aa: SVERRNEQF

v_gene: TRBV6-5
CDR3aa: ASSLTSGTYNEQF